The source of this T cell receptor (beta chain) is a study of identifying expanded T cells in peripheral blood. The study, taken as a whole, reports: Differentially abundant clones: roughly 1.2 between replicates, 16.4 at approximately 14 days, around 20 at four. Variance in clone template counts between approximately 2-week samples significantly increased with total template count across all healthy donors.

The CDR3 totals 15 residues. Germline V gives CDR1 SGHKS, CDR2 YYEKEE (reference sequence). V was pared by 4 bases and J by 0 bases, with 13 bases between. On this clone: Its target is unknown.

Healthy donors had no documented immune events, such as infections, while sampled. Method: immunoSEQ multiplex PCR; TCRdb's copy keeps in-frame clones and lacks some. This sample has over 85,000 clones, with around 83% found just once. This clonotype originated in a person between 18 and 69 years old in good health. Sequencing was carried out using blood. The V call is TRBV5-5, the J call TRBJ1-2; no reliable D call. The CDR3 here is CASSLYIGANYGYTF. The CDR3 DNA reads as TGTGCCAGCAGCCTTTACATCGGAGCTAACTATGGCTACACCTTC. The full variable domain, in which reference TRBV5-5 and TRBJ1-2 provide the parts outside the CDR3, is DAGVTQSPTHLIKTRGQQVTLRCSPISGHKSVSWYQQVLGQGPQFIFQYYEKEERGRGNFPDRFSARQFPNYSSELNVNALLLGDSALYLCASSLYIGANYGYTFGSGTRLTVV.